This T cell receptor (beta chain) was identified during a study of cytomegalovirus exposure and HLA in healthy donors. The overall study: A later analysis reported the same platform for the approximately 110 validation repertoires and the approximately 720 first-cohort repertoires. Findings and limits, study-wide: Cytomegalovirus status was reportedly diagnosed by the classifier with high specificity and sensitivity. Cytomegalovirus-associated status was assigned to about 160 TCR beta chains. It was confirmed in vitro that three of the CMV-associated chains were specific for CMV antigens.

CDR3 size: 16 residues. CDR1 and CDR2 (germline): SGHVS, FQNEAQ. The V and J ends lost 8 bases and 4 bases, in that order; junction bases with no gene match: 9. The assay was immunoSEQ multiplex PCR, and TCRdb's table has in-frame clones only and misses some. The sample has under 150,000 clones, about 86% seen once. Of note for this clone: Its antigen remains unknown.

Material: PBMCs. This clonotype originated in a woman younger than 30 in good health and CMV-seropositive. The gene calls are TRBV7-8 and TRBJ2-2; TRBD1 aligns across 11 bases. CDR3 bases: TGTGCCAGCCGCCTTATCGGGACAGGGGGCACCGGGGAGCTGTTTTTT. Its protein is CASRLIGTGGTGELFF.